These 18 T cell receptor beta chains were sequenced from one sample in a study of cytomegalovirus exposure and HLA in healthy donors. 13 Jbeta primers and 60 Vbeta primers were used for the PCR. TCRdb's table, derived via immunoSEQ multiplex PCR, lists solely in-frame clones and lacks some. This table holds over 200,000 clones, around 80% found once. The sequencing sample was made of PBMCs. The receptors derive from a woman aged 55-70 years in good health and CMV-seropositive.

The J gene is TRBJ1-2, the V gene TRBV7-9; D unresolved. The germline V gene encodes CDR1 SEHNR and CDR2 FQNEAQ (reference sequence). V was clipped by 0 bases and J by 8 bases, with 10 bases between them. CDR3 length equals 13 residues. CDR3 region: CASSLASEGGYTF. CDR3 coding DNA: TGTGCCAGCAGCTTAGCCAGCGAGGGAGGCTACACCTTC.

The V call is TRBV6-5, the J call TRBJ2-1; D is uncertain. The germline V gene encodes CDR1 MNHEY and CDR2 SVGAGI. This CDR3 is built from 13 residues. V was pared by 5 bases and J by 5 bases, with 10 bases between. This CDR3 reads CASSELLHNEQFF. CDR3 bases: TGTGCCAGCAGTGAGTTACTACACAATGAGCAGTTCTTC.

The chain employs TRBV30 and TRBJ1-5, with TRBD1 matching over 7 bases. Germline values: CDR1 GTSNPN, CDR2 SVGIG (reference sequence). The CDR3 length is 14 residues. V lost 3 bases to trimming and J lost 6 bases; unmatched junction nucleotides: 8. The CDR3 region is CAWRQTGYGQPQHF. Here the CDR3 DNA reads TGTGCCTGGAGGCAGACAGGGTATGGTCAGCCCCAGCATTTT.

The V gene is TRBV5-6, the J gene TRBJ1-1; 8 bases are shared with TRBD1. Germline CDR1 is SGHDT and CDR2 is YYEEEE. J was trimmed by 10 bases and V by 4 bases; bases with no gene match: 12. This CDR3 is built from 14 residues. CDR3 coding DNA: TGTGCCAGCAGCGGATCGGACAGGGATGTTGGAGCTTTCTTT. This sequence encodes CASSGSDRDVGAFF.

The CDR3 nucleotides are TGTGCCTGGAGTGTACTGCCGACTGGGAACACCGGGGAGCTGTTTTTT. Encoded protein: CAWSVLPTGNTGELFF. The chain has TRBV30 and TRBJ2-2; no definite D call. Germline CDR1 GTSNPN, CDR2 SVGIG (reference sequence). V was clipped by 0 bases and J by 1 base, with 12 bases between them. This CDR3 is 16 amino acids long.

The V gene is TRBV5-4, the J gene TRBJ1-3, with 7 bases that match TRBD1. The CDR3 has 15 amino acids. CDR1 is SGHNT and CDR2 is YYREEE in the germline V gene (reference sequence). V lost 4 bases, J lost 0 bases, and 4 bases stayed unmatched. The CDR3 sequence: CASSRGPRSGNTIYF. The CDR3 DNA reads TGTGCCAGCAGCAGGGGGCCCCGCTCTGGAAACACCATATATTTT.

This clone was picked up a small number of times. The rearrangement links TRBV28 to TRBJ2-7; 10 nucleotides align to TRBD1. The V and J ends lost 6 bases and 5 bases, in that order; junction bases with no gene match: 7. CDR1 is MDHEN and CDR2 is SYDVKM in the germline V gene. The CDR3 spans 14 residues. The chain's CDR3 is CASRVGQGYNEQYF. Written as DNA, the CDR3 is TGTGCCAGCAGGGTGGGACAGGGGTATAACGAGCAGTACTTC.

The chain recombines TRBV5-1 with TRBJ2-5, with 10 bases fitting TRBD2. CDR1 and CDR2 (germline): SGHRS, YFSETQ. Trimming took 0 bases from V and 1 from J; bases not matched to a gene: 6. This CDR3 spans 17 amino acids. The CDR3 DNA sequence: TGCGCCAGCAGCTTGGCCGCCGGGACTAGCGTCCAAGAGACCCAGTACTTC. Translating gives CASSLAAGTSVQETQYF.

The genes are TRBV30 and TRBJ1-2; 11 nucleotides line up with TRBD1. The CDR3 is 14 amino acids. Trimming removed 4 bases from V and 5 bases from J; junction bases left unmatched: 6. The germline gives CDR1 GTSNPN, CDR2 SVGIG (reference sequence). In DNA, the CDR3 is TGTGCCTGGACGAAGGGGACAGGGGGGTATGGCTACACCTTC. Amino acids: CAWTKGTGGYGYTF.

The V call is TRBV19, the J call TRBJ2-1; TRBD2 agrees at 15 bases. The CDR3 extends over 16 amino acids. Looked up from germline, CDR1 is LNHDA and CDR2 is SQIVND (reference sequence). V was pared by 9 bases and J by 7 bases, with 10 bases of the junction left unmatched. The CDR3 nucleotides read TGTGCCAGCGCTTCGGGACTAGCGGGGGGATGGAATGAGCAGTTCTTC. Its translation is CASASGLAGGWNEQFF. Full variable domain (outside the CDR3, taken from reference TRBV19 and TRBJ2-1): DGGITQSPKYLFRKEGQNVTLSCEQNLNHDAMYWYRQDPGQGLRLIYYSQIVNDFQKGDIAEGYSVSREKKESFPLTVTSAQKNPTAFYLCASASGLAGGWNEQFFGPGTRLTVL.

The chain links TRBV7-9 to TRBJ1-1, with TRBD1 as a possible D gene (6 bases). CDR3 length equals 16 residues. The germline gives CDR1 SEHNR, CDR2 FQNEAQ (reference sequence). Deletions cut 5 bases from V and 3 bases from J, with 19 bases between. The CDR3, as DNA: TGTGCCAGCAGCCCAGACGGTACAGGGAAGGACACTGAAGCTTTCTTT. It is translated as CASSPDGTGKDTEAFF.

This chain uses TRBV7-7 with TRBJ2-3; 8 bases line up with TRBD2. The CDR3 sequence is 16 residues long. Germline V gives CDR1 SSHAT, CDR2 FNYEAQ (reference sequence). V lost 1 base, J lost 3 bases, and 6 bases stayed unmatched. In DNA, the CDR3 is TGTGCCAGCAGCTTAGGGGTAGCGGGACATACAGATACGCAGTATTTT. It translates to CASSLGVAGHTDTQYF.

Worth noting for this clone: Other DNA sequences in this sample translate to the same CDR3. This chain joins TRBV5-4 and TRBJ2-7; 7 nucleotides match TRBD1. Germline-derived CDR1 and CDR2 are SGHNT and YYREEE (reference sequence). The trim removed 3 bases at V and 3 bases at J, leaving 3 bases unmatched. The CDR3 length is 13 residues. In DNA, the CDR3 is TGTGCCAGCAGCTACCGGGACAGCTACGAGCAGTACTTC. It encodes CASSYRDSYEQYF.

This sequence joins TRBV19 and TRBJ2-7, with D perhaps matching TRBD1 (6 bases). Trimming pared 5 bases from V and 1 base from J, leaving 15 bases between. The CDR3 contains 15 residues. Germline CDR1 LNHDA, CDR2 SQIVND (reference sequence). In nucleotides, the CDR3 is TGTGCCAGTAGTTCTCGGGACACCTTTTCCTACGAGCAGTACTTC. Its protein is CASSSRDTFSYEQYF.

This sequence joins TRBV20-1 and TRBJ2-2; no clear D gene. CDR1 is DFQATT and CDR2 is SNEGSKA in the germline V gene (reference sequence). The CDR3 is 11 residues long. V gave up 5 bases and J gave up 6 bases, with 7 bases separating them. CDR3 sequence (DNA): TGCAGTGCTTCATCAGCCGGGGAGCTGTTTTTT. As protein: CSASSAGELFF.

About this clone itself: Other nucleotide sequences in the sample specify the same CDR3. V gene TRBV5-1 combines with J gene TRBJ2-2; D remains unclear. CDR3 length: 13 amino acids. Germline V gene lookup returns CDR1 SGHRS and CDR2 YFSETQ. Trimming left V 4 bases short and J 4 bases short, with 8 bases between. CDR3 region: CASSAPGTGELFF. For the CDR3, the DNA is TGCGCCAGCAGCGCCCCGGGCACCGGGGAGCTGTTTTTT.

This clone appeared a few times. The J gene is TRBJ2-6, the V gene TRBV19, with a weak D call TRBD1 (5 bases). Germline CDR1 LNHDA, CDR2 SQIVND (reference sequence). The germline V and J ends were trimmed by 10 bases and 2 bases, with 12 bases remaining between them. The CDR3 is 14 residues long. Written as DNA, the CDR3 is TGTGCCACCGAAAGCAGGGCTGGGGCCAACGTCCTGACTTTC. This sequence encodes CATESRAGANVLTF.

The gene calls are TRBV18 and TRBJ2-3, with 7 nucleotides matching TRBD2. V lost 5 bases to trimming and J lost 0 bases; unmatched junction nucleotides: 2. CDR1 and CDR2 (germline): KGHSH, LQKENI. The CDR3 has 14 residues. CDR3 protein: CASSGRGSTDTQYF. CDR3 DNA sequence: TGTGCCAGCTCAGGGCGGGGGAGCACAGATACGCAGTATTTT. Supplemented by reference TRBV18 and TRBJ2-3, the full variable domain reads NAGVMQNPRHLVRRRGQEARLRCSPMKGHSHVYWYRQLPEEGLKFMVYLQKENIIDESGMPKERFSAEFPKEGPSILRIQQVVRGDSAAYFCASSGRGSTDTQYFGPGTRLTVL.